The next 25 T cell receptor beta chains were all read from a single sample in a study of blood T cell repertoires in COVID-19. The table came from immunoSEQ multiplex PCR; TCRdb's copy has only in-frame clones and leaves some out. The sample carries 35,000 to 40,000 clones, about 85% recorded once. Sequencing used peripheral blood. The receptors stem from a man over 45 with active COVID-19.

This chain joins TRBV6-5 and TRBJ2-3; 9 bases are a match to TRBD2. Germline loops: CDR1 MNHEY, CDR2 SVGAGI. V was clipped by 5 bases and J by 0 bases; unmatched bases: 3. The CDR3 extends over 15 amino acids. CDR3: CASSHLAGSTDTQYF. The CDR3 DNA sequence: TGTGCCAGCAGTCATCTAGCGGGAAGCACAGATACGCAGTATTTT.

The V call is TRBV10-3, the J call TRBJ1-1, with D possibly TRBD1 on 6 matching bases. The V and J ends lost 3 bases and 4 bases respectively, with 12 bases between them. This CDR3 is 14 amino acids long. Germline values: CDR1 ENHRY, CDR2 SYGVKD. The DNA for the CDR3 is TGTGCCATCAGTGAAAAAGGGGGAAGCACTGAAGCTTTCTTT. It translates to CAISEKGGSTEAFF.

This clone was picked up a small number of times. The chain has TRBV11-2 and TRBJ2-1; no firm D call. Germline assignment: CDR1 SGHAT and CDR2 FQNNGV. V lost 1 base, J lost 8 bases, and 9 bases lay in between. This CDR3 spans 13 amino acids. As DNA, the CDR3 is TGTGCCAGCAGCTTAGGAGTTGTGGATGAGCAGTTCTTC. It yields the protein CASSLGVVDEQFF.

The chain couples TRBV15 to TRBJ2-7; a possible D gene is TRBD1 (5 bases). The CDR3 extends over 14 amino acids. The V and J ends lost 0 bases and 4 bases respectively, with 10 bases between them. The germline V gene encodes CDR1 LNHNV and CDR2 YYDKDF (reference sequence). CDR3 amino acids: CATSREGATYEQYF. The CDR3 region has the DNA TGTGCCACCAGCAGAGAAGGGGCCACGTACGAGCAGTACTTC. Variable domain in full (rest from reference TRBV15 and TRBJ2-7): DAMVIQNPRYQVTQFGKPVTLSCSQTLNHNVMYWYQQKSSQAPKLLFHYYDKDFNNEADTPDNFQSRRPNTSFCFLDIRSPGLGDTAMYLCATSREGATYEQYFGPGTRLTVT.

J is TRBJ2-5 and V is TRBV6-6, with D perhaps TRBD1 (6 bases). Trimming shortened V by 4 bases and J by 5 bases, and 17 bases separated the two germline ends. CDR3 size: 15 residues. CDR1 and CDR2 (germline): MNHNY, SVGAGI (reference sequence). The CDR3, as DNA: TGTGCCAGCAGTTCCGGGACACCGCCGAGGGAGACCCAGTACTTC. Its protein is CASSSGTPPRETQYF.

This clone appeared a few times. The V gene is TRBV4-1, the J gene TRBJ2-7; D not resolved. From germline, CDR1 is MGHRA and CDR2 YSYEKL. The CDR3 is made up of 12 amino acids. Trimming shortened V by 4 bases and J by 6 bases, and 10 bases separated the two germline ends. The CDR3 region is CASSPTASEQYF. CDR3 bases: TGCGCCAGCAGCCCGACCGCTAGCGAGCAGTACTTC.

The chain couples TRBV5-4 to TRBJ2-3; 11 bases line up with TRBD2. CDR1 and CDR2 (germline): SGHNT, YYREEE (reference sequence). There are 16 residues in the CDR3. With 4 bases clipped from V and 2 bases from J, the junction kept 6 bases outside the gene matches. Here the CDR3 DNA reads TGTGCCAGCAGCCTAAGACTAGCGGGAAACACAGATACGCAGTATTTT. Translation gives CASSLRLAGNTDTQYF.

The chain has TRBV7-8 and TRBJ2-5; 13 bases are shared with TRBD2. Per the germline V gene, CDR1 is SGHVS and CDR2 is FQNEAQ. This CDR3 is built from 15 residues. The V and J ends lost 5 bases and 3 bases, in that order; junction bases with no gene match: 3. This CDR3 is CASSPGLAGEETQYF. The CDR3 DNA reads TGTGCCAGCAGCCCAGGACTAGCGGGGGAAGAGACCCAGTACTTC.

The chain employs TRBV19 and TRBJ1-2; 9 nucleotides align to TRBD1. V shed 6 bases, J shed 0 bases, and the junction held 11 bases outside the gene matches. The V gene's germline CDR1 is LNHDA and CDR2 SQIVND (reference sequence). The CDR3 sequence is 17 residues long. The CDR3 bases are TGTGCCAGTAGCCACCGGGACAGGGTGTCTTCTAACTATGGCTACACCTTC. This sequence encodes CASSHRDRVSSNYGYTF.

The rearrangement links TRBV19 to TRBJ2-3, with 9 bases identical to TRBD2. The germline V gene has CDR1 LNHDA and CDR2 SQIVND (reference sequence). This CDR3 is built from 16 residues. With 5 bases clipped from V and 0 bases from J, the junction kept 6 bases outside the gene matches. The CDR3 loop reads CASSSGGGGSTDTQYF. The CDR3 DNA reads TGTGCCAGTAGTTCAGGCGGGGGGGGAAGCACAGATACGCAGTATTTT.

The chain has TRBV2 and TRBJ1-4; D call uncertain. V lost 7 bases and J 5 bases, leaving 11 bases between the germline ends. The CDR3 is 13 residues long. The germline CDR1 and CDR2 sequences are SNHLY and FYNNEI. For the CDR3, the DNA is TGTGCCAGCATTGACGCAGGCAATGAAAAACTGTTTTTT. Encoded protein: CASIDAGNEKLFF. Combining the CDR3 with reference TRBV2 and TRBJ1-4 gives the whole variable domain EPEVTQTPSHQVTQMGQEVILRCVPISNHLYFYWYRQILGQKVEFLVSFYNNEISEKSEIFDDQFSVERPDGSNFTLKIRSTKLEDSAMYFCASIDAGNEKLFFGSGTQLSVL.

The table lists this clone with a count of one. The rearrangement links TRBV3-1 (or the pseudogene TRBV3-2) to TRBJ1-2; D is ambiguous. The V end was cut by 0 bases, the J end by 5 bases, with 10 bases between. Germline values: CDR1 LGHDT, CDR2 YNNKEL (reference sequence). This CDR3 comprises 14 residues. CDR3 sequence: CASSQEQRLYGYTF. CDR3 nucleotides: TGTGCCAGCAGCCAAGAGCAGCGCTTGTATGGCTACACCTTC.

V usage is TRBV10-3 and J usage is TRBJ2-5; no clear D gene. Trimming took off 0 bases at V and 2 bases at J, with 13 bases between the two ends. Germline CDR1 reads ENHRY; CDR2 reads SYGVKD. The CDR3 is 16 amino acids. The CDR3 region is CAISESRTSLQETQYF. The DNA for the CDR3 is TGTGCCATCAGTGAGTCTCGAACTTCACTGCAAGAGACCCAGTACTTC.

The chain carries TRBV19 and TRBJ2-1; 8 bases align to TRBD1. The length of the CDR3 is 14 residues. With 6 bases clipped from V and 7 bases from J, the junction kept 8 bases outside the gene matches. CDR1 LNHDA and CDR2 SQIVND come from the germline V gene (reference sequence). The CDR3 bases are TGTGCCAGTAGCTCGGGACAGGTCAGGAATGAGCAGTTCTTC. Its translation is CASSSGQVRNEQFF.

J is TRBJ2-2 and V is TRBV5-4; 10 bases fit TRBD2. The ends lost 2 bases at V and 5 bases at J; junction bases unmatched: 9. CDR1 and CDR2 from the germline V gene are SGHNT and YYREEE (reference sequence). This CDR3 contains 17 residues. CDR3 amino acids: CASSLQRGGRGTGELFF. CDR3 DNA: TGTGCCAGCAGCTTACAGCGGGGGGGCCGGGGAACCGGGGAGCTGTTTTTT.

J is TRBJ1-5 and V is TRBV15, with D hard to call. CDR3 length: 15 amino acids. CDR1 is LNHNV, CDR2 YYDKDF, per germline (reference sequence). V lost 0 bases, J lost 5 bases, and 11 bases lay in between. The CDR3 spells CATSRDRQTYQPQHF. For the CDR3, the DNA is TGTGCCACCAGCAGAGATCGGCAGACTTATCAGCCCCAGCATTTT.

This chain joins TRBV18 and TRBJ2-3, with D perhaps matching TRBD2 (6 bases). V lost 5 bases and J 1 base, leaving 13 bases between the germline ends. The germline V gene has CDR1 KGHSH and CDR2 LQKENI. The CDR3 loop spans 15 amino acids. The CDR3 sequence is CASSDGGIGTDTQYF. The DNA for the CDR3 is TGTGCCAGCTCAGACGGGGGTATAGGCACAGATACGCAGTATTTT.

This clone turned up a few times. V usage is TRBV7-6 and J usage is TRBJ1-6; no firm D call. Germline values: CDR1 SGHVS, CDR2 FNYEAQ. There are 15 residues in the CDR3. The V end lost 4 bases, the J end lost 6 bases, and 13 bases lay between the germline ends. CDR3 nucleotides: TGTGCCAGCAGCTCTGCCGCAGGAACTAATTCACCCCTCCACTTT. Translated, it gives CASSSAAGTNSPLHF. The full variable domain, rest sourced from reference TRBV7-6 and TRBJ1-6, is GAGVSQSPRYKVTKRGQDVALRCDPISGHVSLYWYRQALGQGPEFLTYFNYEAQQDKSGLPNDRFSAERPEGSISTLTIQRTEQRDSAMYRCASSSAAGTNSPLHFGNGTRLTVT.

The chain uses TRBV5-1 and TRBJ1-1; 9 nucleotides match TRBD1. Germline V gene data show CDR1 as SGHRS and CDR2 as YFSETQ. V dropped 2 bases and J dropped 2; count of bases not matched to a gene: 4. The CDR3 length is 15 residues. As DNA, the CDR3 is TGCGCCAGCAGCTTACAGGGGGCGTCAAACACTGAAGCTTTCTTT. Its protein is CASSLQGASNTEAFF.

The chain couples TRBV2 to TRBJ1-2, with no clear D. CDR1 is SNHLY, CDR2 FYNNEI, per germline. The CDR3 spans 13 residues. V was pared by 7 bases and J by 4 bases, with 13 bases between. CDR3 region: CASTTEAIYGYTF. CDR3 sequence (DNA): TGTGCCAGCACGACTGAAGCAATCTATGGCTACACCTTC.

This chain links TRBV6-1 with TRBJ2-5; 10 bases match TRBD2. The J segment lost 3 bases and the V segment lost 4 bases, leaving 8 bases of the junction unmatched. The V gene's germline CDR1 is MNHNS and CDR2 SASEGT. The CDR3 consists of 16 residues. The CDR3 sequence is CASSAQLAGSKETQYF. The CDR3 bases are TGTGCCAGCAGTGCACAACTAGCGGGGTCTAAAGAGACCCAGTACTTC.

This chain uses TRBV18 with TRBJ1-5, with a possible D match to TRBD1 (5 bases). Germline V gene lookup returns CDR1 KGHSH and CDR2 LQKENI. The CDR3 is made up of 14 amino acids. Trimming cost V 3 bases and J 3 bases, with 9 bases left between them. This CDR3 is CASSPDSYNQPQHF. In DNA form, the CDR3 reads TGTGCCAGCTCACCTGACAGCTACAATCAGCCCCAGCATTTT.

This chain joins TRBV19 and TRBJ2-3; 7 bases are shared with TRBD1. The CDR3 sequence is 14 residues long. Trimming cost V 4 bases and J 2 bases; bases outside gene matches: 3. Germline V gene lookup returns CDR1 LNHDA and CDR2 SQIVND (reference sequence). CDR3 amino acids: CASSKTGVTDTQYF. The CDR3 coding sequence is TGTGCCAGTAGTAAAACAGGGGTCACAGATACGCAGTATTTT.

The rearrangement uses TRBV5-1 and TRBJ1-5; D possibly corresponds to TRBD1 (5 bases). V was cut by 5 bases and J by 0 bases, with 12 bases left in between. Germline loops: CDR1 SGHRS, CDR2 YFSETQ. The CDR3 totals 15 residues. As DNA, the CDR3 is TGCGCCAGCAGGACGACAGTCTATAGCAATCAGCCCCAGCATTTT. Residues: CASRTTVYSNQPQHF.

The chain links TRBV19 to TRBJ2-2, with 8 nucleotides matching TRBD2. The CDR3 is 16 amino acids. Looked up from germline, CDR1 is LNHDA and CDR2 is SQIVND (reference sequence). V shed 7 bases and J 5 bases; nucleotides not matched to a gene: 12. The CDR3 DNA sequence: TGTGCCAGTACCCCCGGCCCGGGGGGGGATACCGGGGAGCTGTTTTTT. Amino acid sequence: CASTPGPGGDTGELFF.